This T cell receptor beta chain was retrieved from a study of OX40 agonist ivuxolimab in advanced cancers. Study information: At around 81% male, the cohort had a mean age of around 56 years, ranging from roughly 20 to 80.

Clones were sequenced by immunoSEQ multiplex PCR, and TCRdb holds only the in-frame ones, with some missing. The sample carries 80,000 or so clones, around 83% recorded once. V gave up 7 bases and J gave up 2 bases; unmatched junction bases: 11. Germline V gene lookup returns CDR1 MDHEN and CDR2 SYDVKM. The CDR3 consists of 15 residues. On this clone itself: Its antigen is undetermined.

Findings and caveats of the study: CD4+ and CD8+ blood T cells expanded clonally by week 6 at 0.1 to 3.0 mg/kg.

Autoimmune disease history or systemic immunosuppression led to patients being barred. The specimen comprised CD4+ or CD8+ T cells sorted from blood, sampled in a trial of the OX40 agonist ivuxolimab. The chain recombines TRBV28 with TRBJ2-7, with 7 bases identical to TRBD1. The receptor's source is an adult with an advanced solid tumor such as melanoma, head and neck, liver or kidney cancer. CDR3 in DNA: TGTGCCAGCACCCTACGGGACAGACCAACCTACGAGCAGTACTTC. This gives the protein CASTLRDRPTYEQYF.